What follows are 2 T cell receptor beta chains derived from one specimen sequenced in a study of shared clonotypes between healthy human individuals. Using immunoSEQ multiplex PCR, the repertoire was profiled, and TCRdb retains in-frame clones only, with some absent. Of approximately 2.5 million clones listed, approximately 94% are singletons. Input material: naive CD4+ T cells sorted from blood. Subset reported: CD45RA+ positively selected. All receptors derive from a man aged 18 to 29 in good health.

This chain joins TRBV5-8 and TRBJ1-5; 9 positions agree with TRBD1. V shed 0 bases, J shed 6 bases, and the junction held 10 bases outside the gene matches. The CDR3 runs to 17 residues. The germline gives CDR1 SGHTS, CDR2 YDEGEE. In DNA form, the CDR3 reads TGTGCCAGCAGCTTGGAAAACACAGGGGGCTCAGGTCAGCCCCAGCATTTT. Protein sequence: CASSLENTGGSGQPQHF.

The V gene is TRBV15, the J gene TRBJ1-3, with D hard to call. Germline CDR1 reads LNHNV; CDR2 reads YYDKDF (reference sequence). CDR3 length: 17 residues. V was pared by 0 bases and J by 5 bases, with 17 bases between. CDR3 loop: CATSRDFAALDRNTIYF. The CDR3 DNA follows: TGTGCCACCAGCAGAGATTTCGCCGCTCTCGATAGAAACACCATATATTTT.